A single sample is the source of the 10 T cell receptor beta chains below, sequenced in a study of human CD8 memory T cell subsets (dated by TCRdb to the early 2020s). A Human TCR Profiling Kit was used to prepare UMI-labeled 5' RACE TCRbeta libraries. The reads underwent TCRdb reprocessing, giving one record for each CDR3 protein sequence and no DNA. The sample's own table lists under 4,500 distinct CDR3 sequences. The ten largest make up 30% to 40% of the sample. Sequencing used CD8+ T cells from PBMCs. All receptors come from a human donor in good health.

This sequence joins TRBV5-6 and TRBJ1-1. The CDR3 totals 15 residues. Germline assignment: CDR1 SGHDT and CDR2 YYEEEE. CDR3 in amino acids: CASSALGEGLVRAFF.

This rearrangement joins TRBV24-1 to TRBJ2-7; TCRdb reports TRBD1, a call that lacks DNA to check it against. Germline V CDR1 and CDR2: KGHDR, SFDVKD. The CDR3 spans 14 residues. The chain's CDR3 is CAPLDRSRTYEQYF.

The J gene is TRBJ2-7, the V gene TRBV7-2; lacking DNA, the TRBD2 call made by TCRdb goes unchecked. CDR1 and CDR2 from the germline V gene are SGHTA and FQGNSA. This CDR3 comprises 16 residues. The chain's CDR3 is CASSLGLAGLTYEQYF.

The chain has TRBV3-1 and TRBJ2-5. Germline V lookup: CDR1 LGHDT, CDR2 YNNKEL (reference sequence). CDR3 length: 11 residues. The CDR3 reads CASSQEAAQYF.

This clonotype shows up as medium-sized (0.01 to 0.1%) by frequency. The chain uses TRBV7-2 and TRBJ2-7; TCRdb lists TRBD1, though no DNA is available to test this call. The CDR3 is made up of 13 amino acids. Germline CDR1 is SGHTA and CDR2 is FQGNSA. CDR3 residues: CASSSATGNEQYF.

Judged by frequency, this clonotype is large. This rearrangement joins TRBV5-1 to TRBJ2-7. CDR1 and CDR2 (germline): SGHRS, YFSETQ. This CDR3 has 12 residues. The CDR3 loop reads CASSSAGVDEYF.

The V call is TRBV12-3 or TRBV12-4, the J call TRBJ2-7; no DNA is available, so the TRBD1 call from TCRdb remains unchecked. CDR3 length: 13 residues. The CDR3 sequence is CASKEGRSYEQYF.

In terms of frequency, this clonotype is medium-sized. The J gene is TRBJ2-5, the V gene TRBV20-1; there is no DNA to check the TCRdb D call of TRBD1. The CDR3 runs 14 residues. The germline V gene encodes CDR1 DFQATT and CDR2 SNEGSKA (reference sequence). CDR3 amino acids: CSARDGTVQETQYF.

This chain connects TRBV10-3 to TRBJ2-7. This CDR3 spans 13 amino acids. Germline assignment: CDR1 ENHRY and CDR2 SYGVKD. CDR3 region: CATFEGNLVEQYF.

Measured by frequency, this clonotype is medium-sized. The chain couples TRBV29-1 to TRBJ1-1. The CDR3 has 16 residues. Germline assignment: CDR1 SQVTM and CDR2 ANQGSEA. CDR3 loop: CSVEDQWRYGNTEAFF.